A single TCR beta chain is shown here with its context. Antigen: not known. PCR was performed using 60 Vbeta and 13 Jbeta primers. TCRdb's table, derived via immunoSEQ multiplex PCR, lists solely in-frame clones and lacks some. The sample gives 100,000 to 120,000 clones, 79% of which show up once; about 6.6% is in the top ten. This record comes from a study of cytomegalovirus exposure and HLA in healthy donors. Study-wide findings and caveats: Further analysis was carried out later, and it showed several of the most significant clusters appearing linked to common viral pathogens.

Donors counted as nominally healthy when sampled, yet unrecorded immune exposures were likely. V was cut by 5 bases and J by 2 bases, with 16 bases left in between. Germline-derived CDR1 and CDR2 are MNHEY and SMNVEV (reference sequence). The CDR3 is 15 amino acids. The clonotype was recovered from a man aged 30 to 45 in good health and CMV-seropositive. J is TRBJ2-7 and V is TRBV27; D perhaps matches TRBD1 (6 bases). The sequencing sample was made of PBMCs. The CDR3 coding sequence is TGTGCCAGCAGTGCACAGGGAGTGGCGGCCTACGAGCAGTACTTC. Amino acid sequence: CASSAQGVAAYEQYF.